This T cell receptor beta chain is from a study of T cells in Graves' hyperthyroidism and ophthalmopathy. Many counts were recorded for this clonotype. Its antigen is currently unknown. Findings and caveats of the study: Blood shared most expanded thyroid clonotypes above 0.001.

V shed 5 bases, J shed 5 bases, and the junction held 6 bases outside the gene matches. Germline V gives CDR1 SGHTA, CDR2 FQGNSA. This CDR3 spans 16 amino acids. Uncontrolled infection, other autoimmune disease, pregnancy and lactation each barred patients from inclusion. Diagnoses were made from clinical symptoms, serum measures (thyroxine and TRAb), thyroid ultrasound and orbital computed tomography. Researchers amplified the TCR beta CDR3 regions from RNA transcripts. The HTBI primer set was used in a first-round RT-PCR of the TCR CDR3. MiXCR, run by TCRdb on the multiplex PCR reads, gives a single entry per CDR3 protein. The sample yields 610,000 or so distinct CDR3 sequences, just over 45% seen once.

The TCR sequence derives from a woman aged 18-30 years with Graves' hyperthyroidism. This chain uses TRBV7-2 with TRBJ2-5; 15 nucleotides line up with TRBD2. The sequenced sample was peripheral blood or thyroid tissue (not recorded which). The CDR3 sequence: CASSRGLAGGGETQYF. CDR3 nucleotides: TGTGCCAGCAGCCGAGGACTAGCGGGAGGGGGGGAGACCCAGTACTTC.